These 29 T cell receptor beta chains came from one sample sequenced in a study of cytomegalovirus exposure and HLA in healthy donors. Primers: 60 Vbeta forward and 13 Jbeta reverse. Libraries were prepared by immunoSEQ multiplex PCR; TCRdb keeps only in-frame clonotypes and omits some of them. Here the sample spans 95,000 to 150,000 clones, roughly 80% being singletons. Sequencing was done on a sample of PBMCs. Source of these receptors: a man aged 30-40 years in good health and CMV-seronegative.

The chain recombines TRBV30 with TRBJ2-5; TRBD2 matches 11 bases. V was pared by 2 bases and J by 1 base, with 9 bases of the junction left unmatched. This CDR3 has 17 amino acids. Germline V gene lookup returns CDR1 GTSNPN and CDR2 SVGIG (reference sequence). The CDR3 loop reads CAWSILAGGPIQETQYF. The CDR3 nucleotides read TGTGCCTGGAGTATTCTAGCGGGGGGCCCAATCCAAGAGACCCAGTACTTC.

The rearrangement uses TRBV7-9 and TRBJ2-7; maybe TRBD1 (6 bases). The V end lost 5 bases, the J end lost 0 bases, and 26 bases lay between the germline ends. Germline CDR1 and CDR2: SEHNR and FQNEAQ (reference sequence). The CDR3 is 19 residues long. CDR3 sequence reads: CASSPREQGYSRSSYEQYF. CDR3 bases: TGTGCCAGCAGCCCCCGGGAACAGGGTTATTCGAGGAGCTCCTACGAGCAGTACTTC.

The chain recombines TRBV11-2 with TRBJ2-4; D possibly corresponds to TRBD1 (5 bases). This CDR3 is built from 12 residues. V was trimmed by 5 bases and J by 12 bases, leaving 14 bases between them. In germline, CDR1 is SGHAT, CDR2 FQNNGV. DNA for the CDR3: TGTGCCAGCAGCGCAGACAGCTACAGTCAGTACTTC. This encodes CASSADSYSQYF. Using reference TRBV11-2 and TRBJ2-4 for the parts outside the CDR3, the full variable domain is EAGVAQSPRYKIIEKRQSVAFWCNPISGHATLYWYQQILGQGPKLLIQFQNNGVVDDSQLPKDRFSAERLKGVDSTLKIQPAKLEDSAVYLCASSADSYSQYFGAGTRLSVL.

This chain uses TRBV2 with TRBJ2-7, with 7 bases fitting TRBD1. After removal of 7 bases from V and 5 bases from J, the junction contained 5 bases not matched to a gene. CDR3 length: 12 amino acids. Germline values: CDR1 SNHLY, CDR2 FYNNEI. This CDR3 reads CASTWDSHEQYF. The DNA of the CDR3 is TGTGCCAGCACCTGGGACAGTCACGAGCAGTACTTC.

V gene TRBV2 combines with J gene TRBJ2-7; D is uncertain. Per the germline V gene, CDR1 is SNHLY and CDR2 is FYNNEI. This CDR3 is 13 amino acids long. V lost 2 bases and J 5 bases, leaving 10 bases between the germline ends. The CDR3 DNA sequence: TGTGCCAGCAGTGAATCGGTAGATAACGAGCAGTACTTC. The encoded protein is CASSESVDNEQYF.

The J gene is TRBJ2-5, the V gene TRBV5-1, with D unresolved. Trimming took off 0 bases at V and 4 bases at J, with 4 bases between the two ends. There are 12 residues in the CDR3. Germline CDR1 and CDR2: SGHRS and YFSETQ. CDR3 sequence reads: CASSLDRETQYF. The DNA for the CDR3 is TGCGCCAGCAGCTTGGACAGAGAGACCCAGTACTTC.

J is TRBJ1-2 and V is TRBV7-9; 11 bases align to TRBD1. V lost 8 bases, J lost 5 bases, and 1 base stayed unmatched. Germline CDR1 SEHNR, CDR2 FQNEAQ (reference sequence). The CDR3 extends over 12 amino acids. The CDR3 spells CASGTGGYGYTF. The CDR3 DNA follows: TGTGCCAGCGGGACAGGGGGATATGGCTACACCTTC. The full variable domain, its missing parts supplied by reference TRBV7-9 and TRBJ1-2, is DTGVSQNPRHKITKRGQNVTFRCDPISEHNRLYWYRQTLGQGPEFLTYFQNEAQLEKSRLLSDRFSAERPKGSFSTLEIQRTEQGDSAMYLCASGTGGYGYTFGSGTRLTVV.

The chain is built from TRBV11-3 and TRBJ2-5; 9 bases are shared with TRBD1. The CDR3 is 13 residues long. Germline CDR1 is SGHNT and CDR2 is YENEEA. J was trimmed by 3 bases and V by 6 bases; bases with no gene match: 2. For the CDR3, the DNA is TGTGCCAGCAGGGGACAGGGCGAAGAGACCCAGTACTTC. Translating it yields CASRGQGEETQYF.

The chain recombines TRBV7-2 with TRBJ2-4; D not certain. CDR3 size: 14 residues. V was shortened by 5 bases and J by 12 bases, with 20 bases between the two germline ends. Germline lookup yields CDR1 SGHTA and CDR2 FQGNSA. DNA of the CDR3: TGTGCCAGCAGCCCCGATCGTTCCCCAGGCAGTCAGTACTTC. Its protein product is CASSPDRSPGSQYF.

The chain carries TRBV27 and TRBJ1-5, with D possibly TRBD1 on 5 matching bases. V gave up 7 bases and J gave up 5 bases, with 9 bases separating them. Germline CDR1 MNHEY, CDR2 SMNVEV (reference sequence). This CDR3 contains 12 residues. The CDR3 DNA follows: TGTGCCAGCAAGGGGCAGTATCAGCCCCAGCATTTT. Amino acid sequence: CASKGQYQPQHF.

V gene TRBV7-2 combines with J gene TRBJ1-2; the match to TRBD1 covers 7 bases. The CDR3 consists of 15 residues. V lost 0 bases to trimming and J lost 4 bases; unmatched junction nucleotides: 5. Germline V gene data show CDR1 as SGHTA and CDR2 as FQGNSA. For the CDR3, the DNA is TGTGCCAGCAGCTTAGCGGGGGACAGCGGCTATGGCTACACCTTC. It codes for CASSLAGDSGYGYTF.

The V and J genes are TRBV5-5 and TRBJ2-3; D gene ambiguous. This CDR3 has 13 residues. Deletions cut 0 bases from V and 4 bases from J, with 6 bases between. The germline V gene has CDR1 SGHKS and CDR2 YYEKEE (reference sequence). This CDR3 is CASSLARPDTQYF. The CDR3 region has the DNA TGTGCCAGCAGCTTGGCGCGGCCAGATACGCAGTATTTT.

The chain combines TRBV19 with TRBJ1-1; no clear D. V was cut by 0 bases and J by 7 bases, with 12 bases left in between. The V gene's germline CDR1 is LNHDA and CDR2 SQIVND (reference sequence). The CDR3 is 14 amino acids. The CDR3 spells CASSIDGAAVEAFF. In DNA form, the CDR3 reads TGTGCCAGTAGTATAGATGGCGCTGCGGTTGAAGCTTTCTTT.

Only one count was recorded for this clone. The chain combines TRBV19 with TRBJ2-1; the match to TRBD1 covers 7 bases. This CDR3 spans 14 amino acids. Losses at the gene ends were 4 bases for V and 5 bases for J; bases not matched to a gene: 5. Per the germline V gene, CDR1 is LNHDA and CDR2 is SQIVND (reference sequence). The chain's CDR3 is CASSTSDRNNEQFF. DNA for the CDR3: TGTGCCAGTAGTACCTCGGACAGGAACAATGAGCAGTTCTTC.

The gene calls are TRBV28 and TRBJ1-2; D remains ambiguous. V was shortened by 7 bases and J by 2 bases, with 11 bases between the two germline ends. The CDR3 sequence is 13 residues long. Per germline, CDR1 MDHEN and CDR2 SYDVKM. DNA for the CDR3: TGTGCCAGCACCATTACGGGAAACTATGGCTACACCTTC. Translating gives CASTITGNYGYTF.

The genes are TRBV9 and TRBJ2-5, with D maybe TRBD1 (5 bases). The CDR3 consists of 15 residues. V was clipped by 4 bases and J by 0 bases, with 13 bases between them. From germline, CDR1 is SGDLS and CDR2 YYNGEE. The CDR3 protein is CASSSGRAYQETQYF. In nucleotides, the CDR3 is TGTGCCAGCAGCTCCGGCAGGGCCTACCAAGAGACCCAGTACTTC.

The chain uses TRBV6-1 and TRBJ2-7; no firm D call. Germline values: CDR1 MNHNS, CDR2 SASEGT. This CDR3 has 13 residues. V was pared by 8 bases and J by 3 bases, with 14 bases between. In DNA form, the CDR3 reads TGTGCCAGCGCTTTCGGCCGAGGCTACGAGCAGTACTTC. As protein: CASAFGRGYEQYF.

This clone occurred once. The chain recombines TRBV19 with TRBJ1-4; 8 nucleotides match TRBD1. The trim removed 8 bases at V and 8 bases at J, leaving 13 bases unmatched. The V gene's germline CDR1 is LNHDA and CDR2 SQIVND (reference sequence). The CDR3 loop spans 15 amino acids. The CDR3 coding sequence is TGTGCCAGTTCGAATCCGGGACAGGTAAAAGAAAAACTGTTTTTT. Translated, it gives CASSNPGQVKEKLFF.

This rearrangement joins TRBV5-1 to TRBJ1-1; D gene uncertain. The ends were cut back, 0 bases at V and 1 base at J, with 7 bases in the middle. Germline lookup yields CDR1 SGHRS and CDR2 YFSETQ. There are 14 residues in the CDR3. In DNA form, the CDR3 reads TGCGCCAGCAGCTTGGGGGCAGGGAACACTGAAGCTTTCTTT. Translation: CASSLGAGNTEAFF.

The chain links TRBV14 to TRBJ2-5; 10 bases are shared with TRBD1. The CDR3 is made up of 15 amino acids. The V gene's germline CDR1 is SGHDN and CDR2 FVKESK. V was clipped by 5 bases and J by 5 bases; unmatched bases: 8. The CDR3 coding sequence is TGTGCCAGCAGCTTTGACAGGGGGCGGCGGGAGACCCAGTACTTC. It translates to CASSFDRGRRETQYF.

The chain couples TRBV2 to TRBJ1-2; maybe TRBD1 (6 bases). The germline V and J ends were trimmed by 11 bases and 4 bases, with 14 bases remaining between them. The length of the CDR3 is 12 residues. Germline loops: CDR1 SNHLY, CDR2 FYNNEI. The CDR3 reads CAGSGTSYGYTF. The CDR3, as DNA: TGTGCCGGCTCCGGGACAAGCTATGGCTACACCTTC.

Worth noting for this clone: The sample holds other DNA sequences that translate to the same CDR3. The DNA for the CDR3 is TGCGCCAGCAGCCAAGATCGGGGGGACTATGGCTACACCTTC. Translation gives CASSQDRGDYGYTF. The V gene is TRBV4-3, the J gene TRBJ1-2, with a tentative D call TRBD1 (5 bases). The germline gives CDR1 LGHNA, CDR2 YSLEER. This CDR3 is built from 14 residues. Trimming shortened V by 0 bases and J by 3 bases, and 8 bases separated the two germline ends.

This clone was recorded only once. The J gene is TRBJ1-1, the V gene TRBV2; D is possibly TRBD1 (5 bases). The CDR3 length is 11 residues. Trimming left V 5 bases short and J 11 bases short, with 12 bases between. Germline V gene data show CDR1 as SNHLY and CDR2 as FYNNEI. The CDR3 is CASSLDRSAFF. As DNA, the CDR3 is TGTGCCAGCAGTCTCGACAGAAGCGCTTTCTTT.

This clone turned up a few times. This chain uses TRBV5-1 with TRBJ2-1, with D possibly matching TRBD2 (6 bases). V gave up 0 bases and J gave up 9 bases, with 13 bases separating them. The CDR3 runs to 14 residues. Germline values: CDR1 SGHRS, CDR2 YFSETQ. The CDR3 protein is CASSLGGVNTEQFF. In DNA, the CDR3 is TGCGCCAGCAGCTTGGGGGGGGTGAACACTGAGCAGTTCTTC.

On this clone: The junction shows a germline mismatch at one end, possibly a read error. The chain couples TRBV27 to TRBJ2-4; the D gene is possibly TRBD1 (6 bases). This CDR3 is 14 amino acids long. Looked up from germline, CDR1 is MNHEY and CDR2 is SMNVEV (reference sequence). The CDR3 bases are TGTGCCAGCAGTCCCGCGACAGGACGAAACAGTCAGTACTTC. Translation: CASSPATGRNSQYF.

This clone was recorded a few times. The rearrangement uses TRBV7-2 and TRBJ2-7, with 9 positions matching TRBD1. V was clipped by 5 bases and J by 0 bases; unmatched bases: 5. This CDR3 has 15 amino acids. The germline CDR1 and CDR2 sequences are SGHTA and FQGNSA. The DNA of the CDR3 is TGTGCCAGCAGCATTACAGGGGGCGGCTCCTACGAGCAGTACTTC. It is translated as CASSITGGGSYEQYF.

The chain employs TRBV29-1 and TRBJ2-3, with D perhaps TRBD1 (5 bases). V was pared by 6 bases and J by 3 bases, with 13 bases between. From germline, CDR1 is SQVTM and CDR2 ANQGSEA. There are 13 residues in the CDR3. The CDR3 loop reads CSVVRQGTDTQYF. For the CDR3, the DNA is TGCAGCGTGGTGCGGCAGGGAACAGATACGCAGTATTTT.

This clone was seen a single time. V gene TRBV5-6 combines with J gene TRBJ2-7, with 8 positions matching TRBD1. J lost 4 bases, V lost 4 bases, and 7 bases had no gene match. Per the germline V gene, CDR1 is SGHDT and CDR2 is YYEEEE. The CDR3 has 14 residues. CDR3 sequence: CASSTGTGWYEQYF. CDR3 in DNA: TGTGCCAGCAGCACCGGGACAGGTTGGTACGAGCAGTACTTC.

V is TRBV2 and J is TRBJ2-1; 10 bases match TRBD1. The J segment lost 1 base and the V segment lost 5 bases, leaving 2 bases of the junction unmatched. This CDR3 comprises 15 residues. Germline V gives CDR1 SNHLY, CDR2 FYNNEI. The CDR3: CASSLGQGSYNEQFF. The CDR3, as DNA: TGTGCCAGCAGTTTGGGACAGGGGTCCTACAATGAGCAGTTCTTC.